This TCR beta chain was retrieved from a study of T cells in localized non-small cell lung cancer (dated by TCRdb to the early 2020s). For the wider study: The study analyzed T cell repertoires of around 250 early-stage NSCLC patients, comparing tumors and uninvolved tumor-adjacent lungs. The cohort comprised 236 treatment-naïve NSCLC patients with resected, localized lung tumors. A mean age of roughly 64 years was recorded for the NSCLC patients, of whom 120 to 150 were male and more than 95 were female.

The immunoSEQ Assay was used to sequence TCR beta CDR3 regions from DNA. Per the original workflow: T cell density was computed as TCR beta template counts normalized to usable DNA estimated by amplifying housekeeping genes. Richness was estimated with the preseqR package, extrapolating to 400,000 templates for PBMC samples and 120,000 templates for tissue samples. Clonality was defined by subtracting Pielou's evenness from one. Tissue-enriched TCRs were identified by differential abundance testing using productive amino-acid clonotypes, minimum total count 5 and alpha 0.1. The Jaccard Index and the Morisita Overlap Index were used to measure how much the repertoires overlapped between compartments. GLIPH grouped TCR beta CDR3s together with public tetramer-defined viral CDR3s, and a viral motif had to include at least three viral sequences and show V-gene enrichment. This is the immuneACCESS table as TCRdb keeps it, with only in-frame sequences that have V and J called. A part of the clones is gone; compared with another copy, unresolved V genes explain less than half, and the rest is unexplained. The DNA gave D and trimming, while V, J and clone size come from that table. The sample table shows around 83,000 clones, and about 78% are seen once. Together, the top ten hold 19% of the sample.

On this clone: What this receptor recognizes is not known. No much larger clonotype is one base removed from it; base qualities were not supplied.

What the study reported, not specific to this receptor: Uninvolved tumor-adjacent lung showed the highest T cell clonality, higher than tumor, which suggests more focused antigenic responses in the adjacent lung. Multi-region tumor sequencing was not performed, so intratumor heterogeneity could not be excluded. Because the study design was exploratory, TCR variables were selected using unadjusted p-values without false-discovery rate correction. A median of roughly 50 of the top 100 tumor clones turned up in the paired uninvolved adjacent lung, and some 27 of those clones also ranked among the top 100 of that same adjacent lung. Higher blood T cell density associated with longer overall survival, while higher adjacent-lung clonality associated with shorter survival.

At diagnosis, peripheral blood, uninvolved tumor-adjacent lung and tumor were collected and were preserved as a mix of fresh-frozen and FFPE material. Blood samples were analyzed as peripheral blood mononuclear cells for TCR repertoire profiling. CDR1 and CDR2 are read off the germline V gene as SNHLY and FYNNEI. The trim is 6 bases for V and 5 bases for J, with a gap of 13 bases between the germline ends. The CDR3, from cysteine to phenylalanine, totals 14 residues. Here the CDR3 DNA is all that survives: 42 bases in frame from base 1. The sample consisted of PBMCs, taken before any cancer treatment. The V and J genes are TRBV2 and TRBJ1-4; the best D guess is TRBD1, with 5 bases matching. This receptor was obtained from a man between 35 and 75 years old with stage II squamous cell lung carcinoma. At the DNA level, the sequence is TGTGCCAGCAGGACAGACCTGGGGAATGAAAAACTGTTTTTT. This gives the protein CASRTDLGNEKLFF.